These T cell receptor beta chains were read from a single sample in a study of cytomegalovirus exposure and HLA in healthy donors. Sequenced by immunoSEQ multiplex PCR; TCRdb stores in-frame clones only, minus some. The sample holds over 150,000 clones, about two thirds seen once. Input material: PBMCs. These receptors were obtained from a woman aged 25-40 years in good health and CMV-seronegative. Each CDR3 is given with its conserved first and last residue. A D gene is named only where the DNA matches it firmly. Some rows have no size entry. The others give once, few or many, or a class for an expanded clone.

cdr3_nt	cdr3_aa	v_call	j_call	d_call	clone_size
TGCGCCAGCAGCCAAGAGATTGGACTAATGAAGGAGACCCAGTACTTC	CASSQEIGLMKETQYF	TRBV4-3	TRBJ2-5	NA	NA
TGTGCCAGCAGTATACAGGGAGGGGAAAGGCAGTACTTC	CASSIQGGERQYF	TRBV28	TRBJ2-7	NA	NA
TGTGCCAGCAGCGGAAATAGCGGGGGCTTTGGTGATACGCAGTATTTT	CASSGNSGGFGDTQYF	TRBV9	TRBJ2-3	TRBD2	NA
TGTGCCAGCAGTTTCCCCGGGACAGGGTCTGAAAAACTGTTTTTT	CASSFPGTGSEKLFF	TRBV28	TRBJ1-4	TRBD1	NA
TGTGCCAGCCGGACCCTGACAGCTTTTGGGCAGTACTTC	CASRTLTAFGQYF	TRBV6-5	TRBJ2-7	NA	few
TGTGCCAGCAGCAGAACGCAGGAATATAGCAATCAGCCCCAGCATTTT	CASSRTQEYSNQPQHF	TRBV4-1	TRBJ1-5	NA	NA
TGTGCCAGCAGTTACTCTAGGGGGGGGACAGATACGCAGTATTTT	CASSYSRGGTDTQYF	TRBV6-6	TRBJ2-3	NA	NA
TGTGCCAGCAGCTTGGACAGGGAGAACATTCAGTACTTC	CASSLDRENIQYF	TRBV5-6	TRBJ2-4	NA	NA
TGTGCCAGCAGATATCCTAACTATGGCTACACCTTC	CASRYPNYGYTF	TRBV28	TRBJ1-2	NA	NA
TGTGCCAGCAGGTCGGACAGGGGGATGAACACTGAAGCTTTCTTT	CASRSDRGMNTEAFF	TRBV6-5	TRBJ1-1	TRBD1	once
TGCGCCAGCAACTCCGGGACTAGCAGCCGAGGTGAGCAGTTCTTC	CASNSGTSSRGEQFF	TRBV5-1	TRBJ2-1	TRBD2	few
TGTGCCAGTAGTATATTGGGCAGGAAGAACACTGAAGCTTTCTTT	CASSILGRKNTEAFF	TRBV19	TRBJ1-1	NA	NA
TGTGCCAGCAGCCCCGGAAACACGGAGCCGGAGACCCAGTACTTC	CASSPGNTEPETQYF	TRBV9	TRBJ2-5	NA	NA
TGCGCCAGCAGCCCGGGACAGTCTGCAACTAATGAAAAACTGTTTTTT	CASSPGQSATNEKLFF	TRBV5-1	TRBJ1-4	TRBD1	NA
TGTGCCAGCAGGCGGGACAGGGGTCGAAACACCATATATTTT	CASRRDRGRNTIYF	TRBV2	TRBJ1-3	TRBD1	few
TGTGCCAGCAGTCCCCTCGGACAGTCCTACAATGAGCAGTTCTTC	CASSPLGQSYNEQFF	TRBV28	TRBJ2-1	NA	once
TGCGCCAGCAGCTTAGAGGGTGATGGCTACACCTTC	CASSLEGDGYTF	TRBV5-1	TRBJ1-2	NA	once
TGTGCCAGCAGTCCCGGGACTAGCGGGGTAGAGACCCAGTACTTC	CASSPGTSGVETQYF	TRBV4-2	TRBJ2-5	TRBD2	NA
TGTGCCAGCAGTCATACTAGCGGTGGGGCCTACGAGCAGTACTTC	CASSHTSGGAYEQYF	TRBV6-1	TRBJ2-7	TRBD2	few
TGTGCCAGCAGCGTAGGACTCCAGAACACTGAAGCTTTCTTT	CASSVGLQNTEAFF	TRBV9	TRBJ1-1	NA	few
TGTGCCAGCAGTTTATCGGGACAATGGTGGGAGACCCAGTACTTC	CASSLSGQWWETQYF	TRBV28	TRBJ2-5	NA	NA
TGTGCCAGCAGTTCCAGGATACAGGGAGAGACCCAGTACTTC	CASSSRIQGETQYF	TRBV27	TRBJ2-5	NA	few
TGTGCCAGCACCCCGGGGAGGGGGTCCGCTGGAAACACCATATATTTT	CASTPGRGSAGNTIYF	TRBV5-6	TRBJ1-3	NA	NA
TGTGCCAGCAGCTTAGCACAGGGTTTTGTCAATCAGCCCCAGCATTTT	CASSLAQGFVNQPQHF	TRBV7-9	TRBJ1-5	NA	NA
TGTGCCAGCAGTACACCTCAGGGGTCCTACGAGCAGTACTTC	CASSTPQGSYEQYF	TRBV27	TRBJ2-7	NA	NA
TGTGCCAGTAGCCCAGCGGGACAGGGCCACTACAATGAGCAGTTCTTC	CASSPAGQGHYNEQFF	TRBV19	TRBJ2-1	TRBD1	NA
TGTGCCAGCAGTATAGGGGTGCTTAACTATGGCTACACCTTC	CASSIGVLNYGYTF	TRBV7-2	TRBJ1-2	NA	NA
TGTGCCAGCAGTCCTCCGGGACAGGGGTATGGCTACACCTTC	CASSPPGQGYGYTF	TRBV28	TRBJ1-2	TRBD1	NA
TGTGCCAGCAGCCCGAGGGCGGGGCTCTACAATGAGCAGTTCTTC	CASSPRAGLYNEQFF	TRBV9	TRBJ2-1	NA	NA
TGTGCCAGCAGTCCGGGACTAGCGGTATACAATGAGCAGTTCTTC	CASSPGLAVYNEQFF	TRBV7-3	TRBJ2-1	TRBD2	NA
TGTGCCAGCAGACCCGCCGGGACAGGGGTGGGTGGCTACACCTTC	CASRPAGTGVGGYTF	TRBV28	TRBJ1-2	TRBD1	NA
TGCGCCAGCCGCTGGGAGGGGTCGAACACTGAAGCTTTCTTT	CASRWEGSNTEAFF	TRBV5-1	TRBJ1-1	NA	few
TGTGCCAGCAGCTTAGGCCTGGGACAGACTAATGAAAAACTGTTTTTT	CASSLGLGQTNEKLFF	TRBV13	TRBJ1-4	TRBD1	NA
TGTGCCAGCAGTTTATGGTTAGGGGGTCAGGAAAAACTGTTTTTT	CASSLWLGGQEKLFF	TRBV27	TRBJ1-4	NA	few
TGTGCCAGCAGCTCAGGGAGGACACTTGAAGCTTTCTTT	CASSSGRTLEAFF	TRBV9	TRBJ1-1	NA	few
TGTGCCAGCAGTTACAGGGGAGGCACAGATACGCAGTATTTT	CASSYRGGTDTQYF	TRBV2	TRBJ2-3	TRBD1	NA
TGTGCCAGCAGCTTAGACTTGTACAATGAGCAGTTCTTC	CASSLDLYNEQFF	TRBV7-9	TRBJ2-1	NA	few
TGTGCCACCAGCAGAGATCTGGAGACCCAGTACTTC	CATSRDLETQYF	TRBV15	TRBJ2-5	NA	few
TGTGCCAGCAGTTACTCGGGACTAGCGGAGACCCAGTACTTC	CASSYSGLAETQYF	TRBV6-5	TRBJ2-5	TRBD2	few
TGTGCCAGCAGCCGAGGGGCGGGGAAGGTTCAAGAGACCCAGTACTTC	CASSRGAGKVQETQYF	TRBV7-2	TRBJ2-5	NA	NA
TGTGCCAGCAGCGACGGACAGGGGGTAAGCTGGAACACTGAAGCTTTCTTT	CASSDGQGVSWNTEAFF	TRBV9	TRBJ1-1	TRBD1	NA
TGTGCTAGTGGTTTGGCCACAGGGGTGAGGGAGACCCAGTACTTC	CASGLATGVRETQYF	TRBV12-5	TRBJ2-5	TRBD1	NA
TGTGCCAGCACCGTAGACTACAATGAGCAGTTCTTC	CASTVDYNEQFF	TRBV6-1	TRBJ2-1	NA	NA
TGTGCCAGCAACTTACAGGGGCGAGACTATGGCTACACCTTC	CASNLQGRDYGYTF	TRBV5-4	TRBJ1-2	TRBD1	few
TGCGCCAGCAGTGAGTATTGGATCGGGACTAGCGGGAGAAGAGTTAGAGAGACCCAGTACTTC	CASSEYWIGTSGRRVRETQYF	TRBV10-2	TRBJ2-5	TRBD2	once
TGCGCCAGCAGCCAAGATAGCAGTTACAATGAGCAGTTCTTC	CASSQDSSYNEQFF	TRBV4-1	TRBJ2-1	NA	NA
TGTGCCAGCAGTTCACTCCTCTACTACGAGCAGTACTTC	CASSSLLYYEQYF	TRBV7-2	TRBJ2-7	NA	NA